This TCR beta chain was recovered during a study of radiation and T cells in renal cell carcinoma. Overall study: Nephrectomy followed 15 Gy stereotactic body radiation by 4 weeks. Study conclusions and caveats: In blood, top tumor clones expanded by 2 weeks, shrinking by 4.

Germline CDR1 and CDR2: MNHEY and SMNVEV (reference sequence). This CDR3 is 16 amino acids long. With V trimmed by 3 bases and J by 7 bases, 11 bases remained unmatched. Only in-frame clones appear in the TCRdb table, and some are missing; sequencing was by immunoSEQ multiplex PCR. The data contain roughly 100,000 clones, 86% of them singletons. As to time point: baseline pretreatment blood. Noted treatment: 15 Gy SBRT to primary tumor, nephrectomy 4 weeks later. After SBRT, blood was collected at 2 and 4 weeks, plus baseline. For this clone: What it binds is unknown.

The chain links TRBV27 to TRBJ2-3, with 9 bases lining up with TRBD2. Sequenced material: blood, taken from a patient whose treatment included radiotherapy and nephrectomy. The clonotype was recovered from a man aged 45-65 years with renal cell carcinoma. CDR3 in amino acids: CASSLLSSGRMNTQYF. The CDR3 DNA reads TGTGCCAGCAGTTTGCTCTCCAGCGGGAGGATGAATACGCAGTATTTT.